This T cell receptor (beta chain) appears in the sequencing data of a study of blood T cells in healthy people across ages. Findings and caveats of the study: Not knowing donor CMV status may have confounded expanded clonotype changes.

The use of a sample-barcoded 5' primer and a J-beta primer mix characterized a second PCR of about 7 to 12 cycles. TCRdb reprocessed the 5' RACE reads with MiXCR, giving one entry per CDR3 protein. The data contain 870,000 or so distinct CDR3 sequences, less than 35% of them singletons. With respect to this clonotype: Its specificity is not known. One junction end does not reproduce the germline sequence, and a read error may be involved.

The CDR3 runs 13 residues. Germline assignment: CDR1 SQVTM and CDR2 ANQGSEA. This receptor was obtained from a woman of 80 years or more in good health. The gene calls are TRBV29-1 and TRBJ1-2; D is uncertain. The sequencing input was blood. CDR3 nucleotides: TGCTGCGTTGGAGAGGGTCCTAGCTATGGCTACACCTTC. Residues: CCVGEGPSYGYTF.